A selection of T cell receptor beta chains follows, all from one sample in a study of T cell changes during pregnancy in multiple sclerosis. Assay: immunoSEQ multiplex PCR; the TCRdb copy retains only in-frame clones and omits some. The table shows approximately 88,000 clones, with 85% to 95% occurring only once. Sequencing used peripheral blood, obtained in the third trimester of pregnancy. These receptor sequences come from a female donor with multiple sclerosis, enrolled in a pregnancy study. CDR3s include the opening cysteine and the closing phenylalanine or tryptophan. D genes are given only for firm matches. Clone sizes are given selectively: once, few, many, or a class where the clone is expanded.

CAWTTGQETQYF TGTGCCTGGACGACAGGGCAAGAGACCCAGTACTTC TRBJ2-5 TRBD1 TRBV30 12 NA
CASSPNSGMTDTQYF TGTGCCAGCAGTCCAAATAGCGGGATGACAGATACGCAGTATTTT TRBJ2-3 TRBD2 TRBV28 15 NA
CATSRNRGREKLFF TGTGCCACCAGCCGAAACAGGGGGCGAGAAAAACTGTTTTTT TRBJ1-4 TRBD1 TRBV15 14 once
CASSLARTGTNTGELFF TGCGCCAGCAGCTTGGCCCGGACAGGAACCAACACCGGGGAGCTGTTTTTT TRBJ2-2 TRBD1 TRBV5-1 17 NA
CASSVLTGRLTDTQYF TGTGCCAGCAGCGTCCTGACAGGGCGTTTGACAGATACGCAGTATTTT TRBJ2-3 TRBD1 TRBV9 16 NA
CASSLGFGAGQLAKNIQYF TGTGCCAGCAGCTTAGGGTTTGGAGCGGGACAACTAGCCAAAAACATTCAGTACTTC TRBJ2-4 NA TRBV7-2 19 once
CASHREPEGGYTF TGTGCCAGCCACAGGGAGCCTGAGGGGGGCTACACCTTC TRBJ1-2 NA TRBV28 13 NA
CAGSSSGHISGNTIYF TGTGCCGGATCGTCTTCGGGACATATCTCTGGAAACACCATATATTTT TRBJ1-3 NA TRBV7-9 16 NA
CASSPPGSLHTEAFF TGTGCCAGCAGTCCCCCGGGTAGTTTGCACACTGAAGCTTTCTTT TRBJ1-1 NA TRBV2 15 NA
CASSFEPYEQYF TGTGCCAGCAGTTTTGAGCCCTACGAGCAGTACTTC TRBJ2-7 NA TRBV28 12 NA
CASSLGLAGGGQETQYF TGCGCCAGCAGCTTGGGACTAGCGGGGGGGGGTCAAGAGACCCAGTACTTC TRBJ2-5 TRBD2 TRBV5-1 17 NA
CASSPPGWRETQYF TGTGCCAGCAGTCCGCCGGGTTGGCGAGAGACCCAGTACTTC TRBJ2-5 NA TRBV27 14 once
CASSLWPGIGGELFF TGCGCCAGCAGCTTGTGGCCGGGGATAGGCGGGGAGCTGTTTTTT TRBJ2-2 NA TRBV5-1 15 NA
CASSPGSLNQPQHF TGTGCCAGCAGCCCTGGGAGCCTAAATCAGCCCCAGCATTTT TRBJ1-5 NA TRBV9 14 few
CASSVLAGGSGEQFF TGCGCCAGCAGTGTACTAGCGGGAGGATCAGGTGAGCAGTTCTTC TRBJ2-1 TRBD2 TRBV4-3 15 once
CASSLPGEILSTEAFF TGTGCCAGCAGTTTACCGGGGGAAATTTTGAGTACTGAAGCTTTCTTT TRBJ1-1 NA TRBV28 16 NA
CASSLDRTGDTDTQYF TGCGCCAGCAGCTTGGATAGGACAGGGGATACAGATACGCAGTATTTT TRBJ2-3 TRBD1 TRBV5-1 16 NA
CASSFVQGVSTEAFF TGTGCCAGCAGCTTTGTCCAGGGGGTCAGCACTGAAGCTTTCTTT TRBJ1-1 TRBD1 TRBV7-9 15 NA
CASSDTGTETFTDTQYF TGTGCCAGCAGTGATACCGGGACAGAGACTTTCACAGATACGCAGTATTTT TRBJ2-3 TRBD1 TRBV2 17 NA
CASALGSASYEQYF TGTGCCAGCGCCCTGGGTAGCGCGTCCTACGAGCAGTACTTC TRBJ2-7 NA TRBV25-1 14 NA
CASSPSTSGPYEQYF TGTGCCAGCAGCCCCTCGACTAGCGGTCCCTACGAGCAGTACTTC TRBJ2-7 TRBD2 TRBV16 15 NA
CASSPPLGTGVDYGYTF TGTGCCAGCTCACCCCCGCTGGGGACAGGGGTCGATTATGGCTACACCTTC TRBJ1-2 TRBD1 TRBV18 17 NA
CASSFGLVGQDTQYF TGTGCCAGCAGCTTCGGACTAGTAGGACAGGATACGCAGTATTTT TRBJ2-3 NA TRBV7-3 15 NA
CASSYSTSGTDTQYF TGTGCCAGCAGTTACTCGACTAGCGGCACAGATACGCAGTATTTT TRBJ2-3 TRBD2 TRBV6-6 15 NA
CASSGATSGGNIQYF TGTGCCAGCAGCGGGGCGACTAGCGGGGGAAACATTCAGTACTTC TRBJ2-4 TRBD2 TRBV11-2 15 NA
CASSLGGGDYLGEQFF TGCGCCAGCAGCTTGGGCGGGGGGGACTACCTCGGGGAGCAGTTCTTC TRBJ2-1 TRBD2 TRBV5-1 16 NA
CASSLRPRASGDNEQFF TGTGCCAGCAGCTTACGGCCCAGGGCTAGTGGGGACAATGAGCAGTTCTTC TRBJ2-1 NA TRBV7-3 17 once
CASSIQGRTDTQYF TGTGCCAGCAGTATACAGGGCCGCACAGATACGCAGTATTTT TRBJ2-3 NA TRBV2 14 NA
CASSEVYPHEQYF TGTGCCAGCAGTGAAGTCTATCCCCACGAGCAGTACTTC TRBJ2-7 NA TRBV25-1 13 NA
CASSPSGVEGYTF TGTGCCAGCTCACCGTCGGGGGTGGAGGGCTACACCTTC TRBJ1-2 NA TRBV18 13 NA
CASSSSGTGAYEQYF TGTGCCAGCAGCTCGTCCGGGACAGGGGCCTACGAGCAGTACTTC TRBJ2-7 TRBD1 TRBV5-4 15 NA
CASSPLAESYNEQFF TGTGCCAGCTCACCCCTAGCAGAGTCCTACAATGAGCAGTTCTTC TRBJ2-1 NA TRBV18 15 NA
CASSSRGQGGETQYF TGTGCCAGCAGCTCCCGAGGACAGGGTGGAGAGACCCAGTACTTC TRBJ2-5 TRBD1 TRBV7-9 15 NA
CASSLRGQGRTEAFF TGCGCCAGCAGCCTACGCGGACAGGGAAGGACTGAAGCTTTCTTT TRBJ1-1 TRBD1 TRBV4-1 15 NA
CASRVPAGRQTSNYGYTF TGTGCCAGCAGGGTACCGGCGGGACGGCAAACCTCTAACTATGGCTACACCTTC TRBJ1-2 NA TRBV28 18 NA
CASSEAGGRLAGSNTGELFF TGTGCCAGCAGTGAGGCAGGGGGTAGGCTAGCGGGATCGAACACCGGGGAGCTGTTTTTT TRBJ2-2 TRBD2 TRBV2 20 NA
CASSLGSGGTGNTIYF TGTGCCAGCAGCTTGGGATCCGGGGGGACTGGAAACACCATATATTTT TRBJ1-3 NA TRBV9 16 NA
CASSSFVGAVPYNEQFF TGTGCCAGCAGCTCATTTGTGGGGGCAGTGCCCTACAATGAGCAGTTCTTC TRBJ2-1 NA TRBV7-9 17 NA
CASSYPRLAGGREQYF TGTGCCAGCAGCTACCCTCGTCTAGCGGGAGGGCGCGAGCAGTACTTC TRBJ2-7 TRBD2 TRBV5-6 16 NA
CASRLQGQGPNEQFF TGTGCCAGCAGACTGCAGGGACAGGGGCCCAATGAGCAGTTCTTC TRBJ2-1 TRBD1 TRBV27 15 NA
CASPHQVRECEQYF TGCGCCAGCCCCCATCAAGTCCGCGAGTGCGAGCAGTACTTC TRBJ2-7 NA TRBV23-1 14 NA
CASSLGVLETQYF TGTGCCAGCAGTCTAGGGGTCCTAGAGACCCAGTACTTC TRBJ2-5 NA TRBV27 13 NA
CASSIRLTGNLRDTQYF TGTGCCAGTAGTATCCGACTGACAGGCAACTTAAGAGATACGCAGTATTTT TRBJ2-3 NA TRBV19 17 NA
CASSVSEREKRELFF TGTGCCAGCAGCGTTAGTGAGCGGGAGAAAAGGGAGCTGTTTTTT TRBJ2-2 TRBD2 TRBV9 15 few
CASSLVSRGEQFF TGCGCCAGCAGCTTGGTTTCCAGGGGGGAGCAGTTCTTC TRBJ2-1 TRBD1 TRBV5-1 13 once
CASSLGGTTSTDTQYF TGTGCCAGCAGTTTAGGTGGGACAACTAGCACAGATACGCAGTATTTT TRBJ2-3 NA TRBV27 16 NA